This T cell receptor (beta chain) comes out of a study of blood T cell repertoires in COVID-19. About the study: Spain, Italy and the United States supplied samples that represented acute and convalescent COVID-19. PBMCs, B-cell-depleted T cells, or T cells provided the cDNA or gDNA that made up the material.

This clone was detected many times. Deletions cut 8 bases from V and 5 bases from J, with 16 bases between. CDR3 length: 13 amino acids. Germline lookup yields CDR1 SQVTM and CDR2 ANQGSEA. Assay used: immunoSEQ multiplex PCR; TCRdb lists only in-frame clones, some missing. The sample has around 310,000 clones; about 90% are singletons. This TCR came from a woman younger than 45 who had recovered from COVID-19. This chain uses TRBV29-1 with TRBJ1-5; possible D gene TRBD1, 6 bases. Sequenced input: PBMCs or T cells enriched from blood (not recorded which). The CDR3 protein is CSPGGGAHQPQHF. For the CDR3, the DNA is TGCAGCCCAGGAGGGGGGGCTCATCAGCCCCAGCATTTT.